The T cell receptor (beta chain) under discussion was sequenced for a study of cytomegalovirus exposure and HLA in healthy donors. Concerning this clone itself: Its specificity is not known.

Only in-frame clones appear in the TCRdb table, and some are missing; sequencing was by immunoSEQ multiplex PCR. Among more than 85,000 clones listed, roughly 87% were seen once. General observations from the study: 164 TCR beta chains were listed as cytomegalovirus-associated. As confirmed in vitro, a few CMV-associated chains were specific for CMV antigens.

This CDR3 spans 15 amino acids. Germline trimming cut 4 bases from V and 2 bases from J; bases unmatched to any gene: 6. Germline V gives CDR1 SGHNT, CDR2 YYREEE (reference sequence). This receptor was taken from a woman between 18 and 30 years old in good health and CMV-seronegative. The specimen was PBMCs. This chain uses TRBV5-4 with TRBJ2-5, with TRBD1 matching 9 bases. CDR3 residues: CASSTRDRVQETQYF. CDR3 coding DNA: TGTGCCAGCAGCACCCGGGACAGGGTTCAAGAGACCCAGTACTTC. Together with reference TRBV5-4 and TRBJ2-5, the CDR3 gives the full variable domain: ETGVTQSPTHLIKTRGQQVTLRCSSQSGHNTVSWYQQALGQGPQFIFQYYREEENGRGNFPPRFSGLQFPNYSSELNVNALELDDSALYLCASSTRDRVQETQYFGPGTRLLVL.